Following are 12 T cell receptor beta chains from one sample sequenced in a study of blood T cell repertoires in COVID-19. Only in-frame clones appear in the TCRdb table, and some are missing; sequencing was by immunoSEQ multiplex PCR. The sample holds approximately 100,000 clones, around 85% seen once. Sequencing was performed on peripheral blood. The receptors here all came from a man aged 70-80 years with active or convalescent COVID-19.

The V gene is TRBV27, the J gene TRBJ1-2, with a tentative D call TRBD1 (6 bases). Germline V gene data show CDR1 as MNHEY and CDR2 as SMNVEV (reference sequence). The CDR3 runs 14 residues. The germline V and J ends were trimmed by 4 bases and 4 bases, with 13 bases remaining between them. The CDR3 DNA sequence: TGTGCCAGCAGTTCCCGAACAGGGATCTATGGCTACACCTTC. This sequence encodes CASSSRTGIYGYTF.

V is TRBV29-1 and J is TRBJ2-1; no firm D call. The CDR3 sequence is 12 residues long. The V end was cut by 4 bases, the J end by 3 bases, with 7 bases between. The germline gives CDR1 SQVTM, CDR2 ANQGSEA. CDR3 residues: CSVAVNYNEQFF. CDR3 DNA sequence: TGCAGCGTTGCAGTAAACTACAATGAGCAGTTCTTC.

The chain links TRBV5-4 to TRBJ1-2, with D possibly TRBD1 on 6 matching bases. V was clipped by 1 base and J by 0 bases, with 10 bases between them. CDR1 is SGHNT and CDR2 is YYREEE in the germline V gene (reference sequence). The CDR3 is 15 amino acids. The CDR3 DNA sequence: TGTGCCAGCAGCTTGAAACAGGGTGCTAACTATGGCTACACCTTC. Translation gives CASSLKQGANYGYTF. Together with reference TRBV5-4 and TRBJ1-2, the CDR3 gives the full variable domain: ETGVTQSPTHLIKTRGQQVTLRCSSQSGHNTVSWYQQALGQGPQFIFQYYREEENGRGNFPPRFSGLQFPNYSSELNVNALELDDSALYLCASSLKQGANYGYTFGSGTRLTVV.

This clone appeared a single time. The gene calls are TRBV5-1 and TRBJ1-1; 8 bases agree with TRBD1. The CDR3 extends over 14 amino acids. After removal of 0 bases from V and 5 bases from J, the junction contained 3 bases not matched to a gene. Germline CDR1 SGHRS, CDR2 YFSETQ. As DNA, the CDR3 is TGCGCCAGCAGCTTGGGGACAGGGAGAACTGAAGCTTTCTTT. Amino acid sequence: CASSLGTGRTEAFF.

This clone is a singleton in its sample. The genes are TRBV5-1 and TRBJ1-2, with 8 bases matching TRBD1. Unmatched junction bases numbered 13, after V lost 4 bases and J lost 11 bases. Germline lookup yields CDR1 SGHRS and CDR2 YFSETQ. This CDR3 has 14 amino acids. The CDR3 DNA reads as TGCGCCAGCAGCGATACCGGGACAGGAGAAGGATACACCTTC. Translated: CASSDTGTGEGYTF.

This clone was recorded only once. The chain couples TRBV5-1 to TRBJ1-4; unclear D gene. Trimming removed 0 bases from V and 3 bases from J, with 6 bases in between. CDR1 and CDR2 from the germline V gene are SGHRS and YFSETQ. There are 14 residues in the CDR3. The DNA of the CDR3 is TGCGCCAGCAGCTTGGGGACTTCTAATGAAAAACTGTTTTTT. Protein sequence: CASSLGTSNEKLFF. The full variable domain, in which reference TRBV5-1 and TRBJ1-4 provide the parts outside the CDR3, is KAGVTQTPRYLIKTRGQQVTLSCSPISGHRSVSWYQQTPGQGLQFLFEYFSETQRNKGNFPGRFSGRQFSNSRSEMNVSTLELGDSALYLCASSLGTSNEKLFFGSGTQLSVL.

The gene calls are TRBV5-1 and TRBJ2-1; 13 nucleotides agree with TRBD2. Losses at the gene ends were 5 bases for V and 1 base for J; bases not matched to a gene: 3. CDR3 length: 16 residues. CDR1 is SGHRS and CDR2 is YFSETQ in the germline V gene. The CDR3 spells CASSRLAGGSYNEQFF. The CDR3 DNA reads as TGCGCCAGCAGTCGACTAGCGGGAGGATCCTACAATGAGCAGTTCTTC.

This clone was seen a single time. V gene TRBV28 combines with J gene TRBJ1-1, with D unclear. Germline V gene lookup returns CDR1 MDHEN and CDR2 SYDVKM. V lost 3 bases and J lost 1, with 12 bases in between. The CDR3 is 15 residues long. Here the CDR3 reads CASSFSGGKNTEAFF. The CDR3 DNA follows: TGTGCCAGCAGTTTCTCCGGCGGGAAGAACACTGAAGCTTTCTTT.

The chain employs TRBV18 and TRBJ2-3, with 8 bases lining up with TRBD2. Trimming removed 2 bases from V and 6 bases from J; junction bases left unmatched: 7. This CDR3 has 15 amino acids. Germline CDR1 reads KGHSH; CDR2 reads LQKENI. CDR3 DNA sequence: TGTGCCAGCTCACCATCGCAAGCGGGGGTTGATACGCAGTATTTT. Its protein is CASSPSQAGVDTQYF.

This clone has a single count. The chain links TRBV27 to TRBJ1-2; the D gene is possibly TRBD1 (6 bases). Per germline, CDR1 MNHEY and CDR2 SMNVEV (reference sequence). Trimming took off 6 bases at V and 5 bases at J, with 10 bases between the two ends. The CDR3 extends over 12 amino acids. CDR3 nucleotide sequence: TGTGCCAGCAGCAGGGGAGGGTATGGCTACACCTTC. This gives the protein CASSRGGYGYTF.

The chain is built from TRBV19 and TRBJ2-3; D gene ambiguous. The CDR3 loop spans 15 amino acids. CDR1 is LNHDA, CDR2 SQIVND, per germline (reference sequence). V was cut by 2 bases and J by 0 bases, with 9 bases left in between. CDR3 DNA: TGTGCCAGTAGTATATCGGAGTGGAGCACAGATACGCAGTATTTT. This codes for CASSISEWSTDTQYF.

This clone was observed a single time. V usage is TRBV4-1 and J usage is TRBJ2-7, with TRBD2 identical over 9 bases. CDR1 MGHRA and CDR2 YSYEKL come from the germline V gene. The CDR3 is made up of 16 amino acids. The V segment lost 1 base and the J segment 6 bases; nucleotides outside the gene matches: 10. The CDR3 nucleotides are TGCGCCAGCAGCCAAGGATGGACTAGCGTTGGGTTCGAGCAGTACTTC. It yields the protein CASSQGWTSVGFEQYF.